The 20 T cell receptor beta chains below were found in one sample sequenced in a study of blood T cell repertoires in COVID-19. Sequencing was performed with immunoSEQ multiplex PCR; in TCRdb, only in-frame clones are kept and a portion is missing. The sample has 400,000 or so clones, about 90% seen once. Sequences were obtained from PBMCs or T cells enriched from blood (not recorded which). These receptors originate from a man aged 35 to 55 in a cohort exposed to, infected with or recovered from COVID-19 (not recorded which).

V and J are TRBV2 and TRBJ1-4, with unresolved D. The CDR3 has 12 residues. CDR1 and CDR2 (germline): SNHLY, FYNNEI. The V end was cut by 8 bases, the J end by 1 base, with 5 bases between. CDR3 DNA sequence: TGTGCCAGCCGTCGAACTAATGAAAAACTGTTTTTT. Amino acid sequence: CASRRTNEKLFF.

CDR3 amino acids: CATRGGLDTEAFF. In nucleotides, the CDR3 is TGTGCCACCCGGGGGGGCTTAGACACTGAAGCTTTCTTT. The chain links TRBV24-1 to TRBJ1-1; perhaps TRBD1 as D (6 bases). The CDR3 is made up of 13 amino acids. Trimming took off 9 bases at V and 3 bases at J, with 13 bases between the two ends. Germline-derived CDR1 and CDR2 are KGHDR and SFDVKD.

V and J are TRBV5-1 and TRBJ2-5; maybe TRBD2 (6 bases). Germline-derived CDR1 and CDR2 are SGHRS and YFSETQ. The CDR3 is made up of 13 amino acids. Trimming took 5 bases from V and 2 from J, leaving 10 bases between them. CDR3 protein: CASRVAGQETQYF. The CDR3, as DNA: TGCGCCAGCAGGGTGGCGGGGCAAGAGACCCAGTACTTC.

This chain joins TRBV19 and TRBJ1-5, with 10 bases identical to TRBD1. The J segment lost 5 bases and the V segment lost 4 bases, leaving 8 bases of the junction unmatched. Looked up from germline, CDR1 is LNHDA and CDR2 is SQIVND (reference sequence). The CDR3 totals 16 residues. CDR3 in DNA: TGTGCCAGTAGTACTGGGACAGGGGCGCCCTATCAGCCCCAGCATTTT. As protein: CASSTGTGAPYQPQHF. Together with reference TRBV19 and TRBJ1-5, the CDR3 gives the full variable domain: DGGITQSPKYLFRKEGQNVTLSCEQNLNHDAMYWYRQDPGQGLRLIYYSQIVNDFQKGDIAEGYSVSREKKESFPLTVTSAQKNPTAFYLCASSTGTGAPYQPQHFGDGTRLSIL.

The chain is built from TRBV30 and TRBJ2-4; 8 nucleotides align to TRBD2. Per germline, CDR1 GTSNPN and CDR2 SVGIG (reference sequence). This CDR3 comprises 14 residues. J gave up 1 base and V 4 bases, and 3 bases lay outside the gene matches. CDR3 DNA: TGTGCCTGGACGGGAGGGTCCGCCAAAAACATTCAGTACTTC. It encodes CAWTGGSAKNIQYF.

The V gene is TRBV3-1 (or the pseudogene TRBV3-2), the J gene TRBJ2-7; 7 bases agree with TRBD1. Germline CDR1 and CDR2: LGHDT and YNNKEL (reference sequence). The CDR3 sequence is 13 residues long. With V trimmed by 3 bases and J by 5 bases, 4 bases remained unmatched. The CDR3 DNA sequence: TGTGCCAGCAGCCACATCGACAGGGACGAGCAGTACTTC. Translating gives CASSHIDRDEQYF.

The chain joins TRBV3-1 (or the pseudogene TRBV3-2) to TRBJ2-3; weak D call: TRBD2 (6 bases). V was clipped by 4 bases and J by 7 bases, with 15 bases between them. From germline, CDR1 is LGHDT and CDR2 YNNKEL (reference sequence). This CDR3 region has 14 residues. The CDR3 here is CASSPQTGENTQYF. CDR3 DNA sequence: TGTGCCAGCAGCCCCCAGACGGGGGAAAATACGCAGTATTTT.

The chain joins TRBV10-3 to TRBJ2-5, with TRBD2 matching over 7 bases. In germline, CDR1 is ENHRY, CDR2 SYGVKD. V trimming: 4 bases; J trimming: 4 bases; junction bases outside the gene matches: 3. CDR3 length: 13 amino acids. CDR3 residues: CAISVGEGETQYF. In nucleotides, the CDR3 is TGTGCCATCAGTGTTGGGGAGGGAGAGACCCAGTACTTC.

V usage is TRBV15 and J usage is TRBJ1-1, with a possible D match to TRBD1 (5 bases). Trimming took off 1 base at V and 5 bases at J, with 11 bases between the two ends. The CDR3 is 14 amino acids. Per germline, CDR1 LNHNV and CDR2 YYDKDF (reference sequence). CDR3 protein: CATSRAAGRTEAFF. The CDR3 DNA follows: TGTGCCACCAGCAGAGCTGCAGGGAGGACTGAAGCTTTCTTT.

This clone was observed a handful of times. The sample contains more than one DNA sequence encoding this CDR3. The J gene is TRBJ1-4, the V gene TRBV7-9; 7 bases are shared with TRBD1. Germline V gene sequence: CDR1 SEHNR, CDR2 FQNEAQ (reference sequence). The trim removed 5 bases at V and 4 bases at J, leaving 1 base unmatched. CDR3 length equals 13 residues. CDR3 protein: CASSRDSNEKLFF. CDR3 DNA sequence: TGTGCCAGCAGCCGGGACAGTAATGAAAAACTGTTTTTT.

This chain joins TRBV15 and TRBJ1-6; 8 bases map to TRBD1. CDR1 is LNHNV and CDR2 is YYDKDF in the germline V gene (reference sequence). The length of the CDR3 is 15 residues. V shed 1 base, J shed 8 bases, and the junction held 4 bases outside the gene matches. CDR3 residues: CATSRAGQGYSPLHF. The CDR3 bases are TGTGCCACCAGCAGAGCCGGACAGGGTTATTCACCCCTCCACTTT.

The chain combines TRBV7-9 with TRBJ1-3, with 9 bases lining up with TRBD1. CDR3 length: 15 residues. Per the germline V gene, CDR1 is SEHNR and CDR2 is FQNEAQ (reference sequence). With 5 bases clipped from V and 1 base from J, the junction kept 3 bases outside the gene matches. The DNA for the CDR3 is TGTGCCAGCAGCACGGGACAGGGTTCTGGAAACACCATATATTTT. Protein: CASSTGQGSGNTIYF. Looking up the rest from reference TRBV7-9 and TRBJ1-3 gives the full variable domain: DTGVSQNPRHKITKRGQNVTFRCDPISEHNRLYWYRQTLGQGPEFLTYFQNEAQLEKSRLLSDRFSAERPKGSFSTLEIQRTEQGDSAMYLCASSTGQGSGNTIYFGEGSWLTVV.

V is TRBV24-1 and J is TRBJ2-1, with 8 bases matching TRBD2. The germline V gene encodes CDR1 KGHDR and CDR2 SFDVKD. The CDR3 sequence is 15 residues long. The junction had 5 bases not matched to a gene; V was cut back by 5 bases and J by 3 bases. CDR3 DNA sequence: TGTGCCACCAGTGCGGGGGGGGGTGTCTACAATGAGCAGTTCTTC. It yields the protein CATSAGGGVYNEQFF.

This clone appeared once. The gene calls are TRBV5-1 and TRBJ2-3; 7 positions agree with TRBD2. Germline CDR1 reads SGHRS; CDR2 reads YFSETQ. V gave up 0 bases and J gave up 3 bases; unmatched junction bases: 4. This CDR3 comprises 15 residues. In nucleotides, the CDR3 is TGCGCCAGCAGCTTGGCGGCGGGAGTTACAGATACGCAGTATTTT. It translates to CASSLAAGVTDTQYF.

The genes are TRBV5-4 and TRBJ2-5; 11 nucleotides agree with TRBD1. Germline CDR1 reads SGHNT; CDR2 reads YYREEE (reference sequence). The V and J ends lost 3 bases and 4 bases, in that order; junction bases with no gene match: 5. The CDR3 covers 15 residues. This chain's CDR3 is CASSWRTGGLETQYF. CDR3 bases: TGTGCCAGCAGCTGGCGGACAGGGGGCTTAGAGACCCAGTACTTC.

CDR3 DNA sequence: TGTGCCAGCAGCTTACGACTAGCGGACTACGAGCAGTACTTC. Translated: CASSLRLADYEQYF. This rearrangement joins TRBV11-2 to TRBJ2-7; 9 bases agree with TRBD2. Trimming cost V 2 bases and J 3 bases; bases outside gene matches: 2. The CDR3 is made up of 14 amino acids. Germline CDR1 SGHAT, CDR2 FQNNGV.

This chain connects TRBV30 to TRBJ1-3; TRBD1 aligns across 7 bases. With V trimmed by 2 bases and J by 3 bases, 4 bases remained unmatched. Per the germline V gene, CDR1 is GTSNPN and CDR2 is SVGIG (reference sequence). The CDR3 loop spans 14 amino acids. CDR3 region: CAWSLAGGGNTIYF. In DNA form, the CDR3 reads TGTGCCTGGAGTTTGGCAGGGGGTGGAAACACCATATATTTT.

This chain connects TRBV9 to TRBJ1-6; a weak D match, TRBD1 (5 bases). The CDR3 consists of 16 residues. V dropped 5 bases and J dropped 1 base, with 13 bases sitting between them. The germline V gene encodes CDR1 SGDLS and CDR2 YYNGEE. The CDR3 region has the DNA TGTGCCAGCAGTATAAAAGGGGAATCCTATAATTCACCCCTCCACTTT. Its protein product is CASSIKGESYNSPLHF.

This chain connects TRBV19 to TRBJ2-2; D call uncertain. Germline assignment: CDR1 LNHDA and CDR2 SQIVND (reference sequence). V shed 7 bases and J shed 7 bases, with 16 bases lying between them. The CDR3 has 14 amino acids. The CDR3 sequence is CASTVTPGNGELFF. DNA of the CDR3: TGTGCCAGTACTGTGACCCCAGGCAACGGGGAGCTGTTTTTT.

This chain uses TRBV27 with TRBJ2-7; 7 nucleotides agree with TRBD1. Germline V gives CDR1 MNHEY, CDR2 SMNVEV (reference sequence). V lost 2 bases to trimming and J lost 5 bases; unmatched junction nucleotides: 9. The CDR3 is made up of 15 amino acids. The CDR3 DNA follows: TGTGCCAGCAGTTTAAATCCGACAGGGCGTAACGAGCAGTACTTC. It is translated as CASSLNPTGRNEQYF.